The 8 T cell receptor beta chains below come from one sample, sequenced in a study of OX40 agonist ivuxolimab in advanced cancers. The assay was immunoSEQ multiplex PCR, and TCRdb's table has in-frame clones only and misses some. Of 73,000 or so clones listed, 70% to 90% are singletons. The material sequenced was CD4+ or CD8+ T cells sorted from blood, taken in a trial of the OX40 agonist ivuxolimab. These receptors were taken from an adult with an advanced solid tumor such as melanoma, head and neck, liver or kidney cancer.

This sequence joins TRBV13 and TRBJ2-3; 11 bases agree with TRBD2. Per germline, CDR1 PRHDT and CDR2 FYEKMQ (reference sequence). CDR3 length equals 16 residues. Trimming cost V 5 bases and J 5 bases; bases outside gene matches: 9. The chain's CDR3 is CASSLKTSGMVDTQYF. Written as DNA, the CDR3 is TGTGCCAGCAGCCTAAAGACTAGCGGGATGGTAGATACGCAGTATTTT.

V and J are TRBV5-8 and TRBJ2-1, with 7 nucleotides matching TRBD1. The germline gives CDR1 SGHTS, CDR2 YDEGEE. This CDR3 has 15 residues. V was pared by 4 bases and J by 8 bases, with 12 bases of the junction left unmatched. CDR3 amino acids: CASSPGTADRDEQFF. The CDR3 nucleotides read TGTGCCAGCAGCCCCGGGACAGCGGATCGGGATGAGCAGTTCTTC.

In DNA form, the CDR3 reads TGTGCCAGCAGCGTAGAACCCCAAGAGACCCAGTACTTC. Protein product: CASSVEPQETQYF. This chain joins TRBV9 and TRBJ2-5; D gene uncertain. This CDR3 contains 13 residues. Germline V gene data show CDR1 as SGDLS and CDR2 as YYNGEE. V lost 0 bases and J 1 base, leaving 4 bases between the germline ends. The full variable domain, rest sourced from reference TRBV9 and TRBJ2-5, is DSGVTQTPKHLITATGQRVTLRCSPRSGDLSVYWYQQSLDQGLQFLIQYYNGEERAKGNILERFSAQQFPDLHSELNLSSLELGDSALYFCASSVEPQETQYFGPGTRLLVL.

The CDR3 protein is CASSYRDSTEAFF. The CDR3, as DNA: TGTGCCAGCAGTTACCGAGACAGCACTGAAGCTTTCTTT. V is TRBV6-6 and J is TRBJ1-1; TRBD1 is a possible D gene (5 bases). V dropped 2 bases and J dropped 4 bases, with 8 bases sitting between them. The CDR3 runs to 13 residues. Germline V lookup: CDR1 MNHNY, CDR2 SVGAGI (reference sequence).

The rearrangement links TRBV19 to TRBJ2-3; 7 bases map to TRBD1. CDR1 LNHDA and CDR2 SQIVND come from the germline V gene (reference sequence). With 8 bases clipped from V and 1 base from J, the junction kept 12 bases outside the gene matches. This CDR3 region has 16 residues. CDR3 sequence: CASRLARQGGTDTQYF. DNA of the CDR3: TGTGCCAGTCGACTCGCCCGACAGGGCGGCACAGATACGCAGTATTTT.

The chain uses TRBV5-1 and TRBJ2-1; 8 nucleotides align to TRBD1. V lost 3 bases, J lost 2 bases, and 10 bases stayed unmatched. CDR3 length: 17 amino acids. Germline V gene lookup returns CDR1 SGHRS and CDR2 YFSETQ. CDR3 DNA: TGCGCCAGCAGCTCAAACTCCGGGACAGGAGCCTACAATGAGCAGTTCTTC. Its translation: CASSSNSGTGAYNEQFF.

The genes are TRBV28 and TRBJ2-7; 9 nucleotides match TRBD1. V lost 5 bases, J lost 6 bases, and 11 bases stayed unmatched. CDR1 MDHEN and CDR2 SYDVKM come from the germline V gene. CDR3 size: 15 residues. This CDR3 reads CASSTPGTGSREQYF. In DNA, the CDR3 is TGTGCCAGCAGTACCCCCGGGACAGGGTCGCGCGAGCAGTACTTC.

This clone occurred once. This chain joins TRBV5-1 and TRBJ2-3; D gene unclear. The germline V gene encodes CDR1 SGHRS and CDR2 YFSETQ. This CDR3 comprises 12 residues. V dropped 1 base and J dropped 2 bases, with 2 bases sitting between them. The CDR3 coding sequence is TGCGCCAGCAGCTTGTCCACAGATACGCAGTATTTT. It yields the protein CASSLSTDTQYF.